Here is one T cell receptor beta chain with its context. The data were taken from a study of low-dose radiotherapy and immunotherapy resistance in tumors. TRAV- and TRBV-specific primers primed first-strand cDNA, covering alpha and beta chains. TCR amplification involved around 22 PCR cycles with a constant-region primer and V-primer adapter. TCRdb analysed the reads with MiXCR anew, one entry per CDR3 protein. Among 9,700 or so distinct CDR3 sequences listed, approximately 81% were seen once. The germline V gene has CDR1 SQVTM and CDR2 ANQGSEA. V lost 1 base and J 4 bases, leaving 7 bases between the germline ends. This CDR3 is 12 amino acids long.

The V and J genes are TRBV29-1 and TRBJ1-2, with no clear D. The receptor was derived from a human donor with advanced metastatic prostate, ovarian, gallbladder or colorectal cancer (not recorded which). This table probably holds off-target reads from a library built for another chain. CDR3 coding DNA: TGCAGCGTTGAAGGACACAGCTATGGCTACACCTTC. It is translated as CSVEGHSYGYTF.